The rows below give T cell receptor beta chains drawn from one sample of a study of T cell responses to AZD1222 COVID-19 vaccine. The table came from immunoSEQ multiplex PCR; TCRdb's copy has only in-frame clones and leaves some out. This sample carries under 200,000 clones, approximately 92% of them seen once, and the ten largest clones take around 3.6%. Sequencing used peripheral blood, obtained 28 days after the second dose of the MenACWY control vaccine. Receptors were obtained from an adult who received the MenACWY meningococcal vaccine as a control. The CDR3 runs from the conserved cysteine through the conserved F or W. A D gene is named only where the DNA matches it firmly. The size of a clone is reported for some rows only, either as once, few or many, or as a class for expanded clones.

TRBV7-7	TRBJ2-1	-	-	TGTGCCAGCAGCTTAGAACAGGGACCACCCTACAATGAGCAGTTCTTC	CASSLEQGPPYNEQFF
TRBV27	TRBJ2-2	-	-	TGTGCCAGCAGTAAACTGGACGGGGAGCTGTTTTTT	CASSKLDGELFF
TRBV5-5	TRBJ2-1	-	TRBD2	TGTGCCAGCAGCTTGATCAGCGGGAGATTGAATGAGCAGTTCTTC	CASSLISGRLNEQFF
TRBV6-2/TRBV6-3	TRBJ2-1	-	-	TGTGCCAGCAGTTACCCCTTATTGAGTGAGCAGTTCTTC	CASSYPLLSEQFF
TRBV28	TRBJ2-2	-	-	TGTGCCACAGATGGAGCCTCGAACACCGGGGAGCTGTTTTTT	CATDGASNTGELFF
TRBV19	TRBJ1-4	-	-	TGTGCCAGTAGTATTGGATTAGAGGCAACTAATGAAAAACTGTTTTTT	CASSIGLEATNEKLFF
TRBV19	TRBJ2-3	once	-	TGTGCCAGTAGTATGGGCCAGGGGAACACGCAGTATTTT	CASSMGQGNTQYF
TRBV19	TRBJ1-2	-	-	TGTGCCAGTATCAATGTCGGAGTCTATAGTGGCTACACCTTC	CASINVGVYSGYTF
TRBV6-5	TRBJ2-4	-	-	TGTGCCAGCAGTTCCCGGCAACGAGACATTCAGTACTTC	CASSSRQRDIQYF
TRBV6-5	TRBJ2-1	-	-	TGTGCCAGCAGAGACCAGGGGTACAATGAGCAGTTCTTC	CASRDQGYNEQFF
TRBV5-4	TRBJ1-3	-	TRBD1	TGTGCCAGCAGCGCCGGACAGGGGGCGAGGCCTGGAAACACCATATATTTT	CASSAGQGARPGNTIYF
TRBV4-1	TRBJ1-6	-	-	TGCGCCAGCAGCCAAGAACTCCCTAATTCACCCCTCCACTTT	CASSQELPNSPLHF
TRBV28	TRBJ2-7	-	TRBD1	TGTGCCAGTAGGAGACCAACAGGGGTGGAGTACGAGCAGTACTTC	CASRRPTGVEYEQYF
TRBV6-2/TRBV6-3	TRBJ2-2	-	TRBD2	TGTGCCAGCAGCCTAGAGGGACTAGCAGCTACCGCCGGGGAGCTGTTTTTT	CASSLEGLAATAGELFF
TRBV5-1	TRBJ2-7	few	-	TGCGCCAGCGGTGGGACGATCGGACAGCAGTACTTC	CASGGTIGQQYF
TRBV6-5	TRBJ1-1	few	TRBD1	TGTGCCAGCAGTCCAAAGGGGGCACACACTGAAGCTTTCTTT	CASSPKGAHTEAFF
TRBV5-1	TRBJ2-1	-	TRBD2	TGCGCCAGCAGCCCCGGACTAGCGGGGGCAAACAATGAGCAGTTCTTC	CASSPGLAGANNEQFF
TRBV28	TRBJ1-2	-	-	TGTGCCAGCAGGGAGGGGGGTAACTATGGCTACACCTTC	CASREGGNYGYTF
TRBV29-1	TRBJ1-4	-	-	TGCAGCGTCCTGAGTGATGAAAAACTGTTTTTT	CSVLSDEKLFF
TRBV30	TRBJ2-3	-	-	TGTGCCTGGACCTTTGGAGGGCCGGCAGATACGCAGTATTTT	CAWTFGGPADTQYF
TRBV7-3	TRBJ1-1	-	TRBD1	TGTGCCAGCAGCCGAGGACAGGGCACTGGTGAAGCTTTCTTT	CASSRGQGTGEAFF